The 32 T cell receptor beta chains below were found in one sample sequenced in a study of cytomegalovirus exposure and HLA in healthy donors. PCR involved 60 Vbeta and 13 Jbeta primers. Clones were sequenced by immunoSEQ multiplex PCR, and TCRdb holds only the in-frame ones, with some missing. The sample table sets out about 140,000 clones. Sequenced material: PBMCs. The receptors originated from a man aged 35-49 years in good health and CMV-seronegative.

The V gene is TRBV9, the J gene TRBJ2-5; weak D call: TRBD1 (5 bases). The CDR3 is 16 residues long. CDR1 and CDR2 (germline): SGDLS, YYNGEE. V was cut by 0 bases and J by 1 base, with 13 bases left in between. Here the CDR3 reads CASSVAQGATQETQYF. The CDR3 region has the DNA TGTGCCAGCAGCGTAGCCCAGGGCGCTACCCAAGAGACCCAGTACTTC.

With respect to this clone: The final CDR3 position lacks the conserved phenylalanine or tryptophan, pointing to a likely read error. CDR3 nucleotide sequence: TGTGCCAGCAGTTACTCCGGACGGGAGGGGGGCTACACCTCC. This codes for CASSYSGREGGYTS. The V gene is TRBV6-5, the J gene TRBJ1-2; a possible D gene is TRBD1 (5 bases). The CDR3 covers 14 residues. The germline gives CDR1 MNHEY, CDR2 SVGAGI. V was shortened by 0 bases and J by 8 bases, with 13 bases between the two germline ends.

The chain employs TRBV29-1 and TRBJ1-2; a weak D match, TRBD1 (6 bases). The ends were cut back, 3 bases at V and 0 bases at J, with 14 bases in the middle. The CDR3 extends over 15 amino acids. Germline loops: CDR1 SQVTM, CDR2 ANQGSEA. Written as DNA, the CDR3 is TGCAGCGTTGAGGGCCGGGACATAGCTAACTATGGCTACACCTTC. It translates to CSVEGRDIANYGYTF.

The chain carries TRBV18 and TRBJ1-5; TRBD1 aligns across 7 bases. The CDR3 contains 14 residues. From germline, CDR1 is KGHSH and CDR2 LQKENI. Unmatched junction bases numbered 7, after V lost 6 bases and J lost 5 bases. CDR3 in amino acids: CASSPDRVYQPQHF. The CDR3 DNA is TGTGCCAGCTCGCCTGACAGGGTATATCAGCCCCAGCATTTT.

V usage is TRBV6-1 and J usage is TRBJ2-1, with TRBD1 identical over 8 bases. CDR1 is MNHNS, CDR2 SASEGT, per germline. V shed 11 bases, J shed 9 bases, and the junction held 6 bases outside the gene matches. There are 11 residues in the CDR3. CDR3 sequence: CAGQGLGEQFF. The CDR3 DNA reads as TGTGCCGGACAGGGTTTAGGTGAGCAGTTCTTC.

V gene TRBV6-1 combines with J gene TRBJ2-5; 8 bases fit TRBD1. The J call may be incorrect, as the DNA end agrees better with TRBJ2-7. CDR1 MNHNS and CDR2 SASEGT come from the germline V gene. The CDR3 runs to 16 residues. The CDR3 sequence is CASSEVAGRGLYEQYF. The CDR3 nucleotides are TGTGCCAGCAGTGAAGTCGCGGGCAGGGGGCTTTACGAGCAGTACTTC.

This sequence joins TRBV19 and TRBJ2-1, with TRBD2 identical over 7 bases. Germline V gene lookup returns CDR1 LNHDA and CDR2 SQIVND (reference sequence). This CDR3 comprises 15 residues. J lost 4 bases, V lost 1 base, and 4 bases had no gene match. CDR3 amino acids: CASSIAGGRYNEQFF. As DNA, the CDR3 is TGTGCCAGTAGTATAGCGGGGGGTAGGTACAATGAGCAGTTCTTC.

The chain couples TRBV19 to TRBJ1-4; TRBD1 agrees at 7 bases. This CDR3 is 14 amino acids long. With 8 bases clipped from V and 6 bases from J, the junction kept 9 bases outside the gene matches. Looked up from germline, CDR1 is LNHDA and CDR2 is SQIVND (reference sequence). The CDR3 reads CASARQGSYEKLFF. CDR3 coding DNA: TGTGCCAGTGCCAGACAGGGCTCATATGAAAAACTGTTTTTT.

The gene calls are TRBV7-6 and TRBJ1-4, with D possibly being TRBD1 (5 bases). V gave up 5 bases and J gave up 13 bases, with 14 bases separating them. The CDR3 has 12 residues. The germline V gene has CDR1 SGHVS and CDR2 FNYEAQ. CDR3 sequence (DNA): TGTGCCAGCAGCCCGCCCCAGGGCGCACTGTTTTTT. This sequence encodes CASSPPQGALFF.

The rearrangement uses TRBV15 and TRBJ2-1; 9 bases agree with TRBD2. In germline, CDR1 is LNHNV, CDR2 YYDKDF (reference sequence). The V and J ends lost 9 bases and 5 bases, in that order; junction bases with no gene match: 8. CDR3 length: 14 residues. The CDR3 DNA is TGTGCCACTGGAAGGGCTAGCGGGGACAATGAGCAGTTCTTC. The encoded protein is CATGRASGDNEQFF.

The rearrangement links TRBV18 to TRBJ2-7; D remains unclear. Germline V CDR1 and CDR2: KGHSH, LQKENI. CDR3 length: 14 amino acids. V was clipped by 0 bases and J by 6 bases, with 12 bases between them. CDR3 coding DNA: TGTGCCAGCTCACCACCTGACGGGTCCCCCGAGCAGTACTTC. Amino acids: CASSPPDGSPEQYF.

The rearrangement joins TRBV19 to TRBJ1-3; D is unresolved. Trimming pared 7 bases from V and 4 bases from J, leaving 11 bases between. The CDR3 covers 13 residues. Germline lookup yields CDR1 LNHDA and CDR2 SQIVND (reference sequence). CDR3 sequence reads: CASKLLSGNTIYF. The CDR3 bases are TGTGCCAGTAAACTTCTATCAGGAAACACCATATATTTT.

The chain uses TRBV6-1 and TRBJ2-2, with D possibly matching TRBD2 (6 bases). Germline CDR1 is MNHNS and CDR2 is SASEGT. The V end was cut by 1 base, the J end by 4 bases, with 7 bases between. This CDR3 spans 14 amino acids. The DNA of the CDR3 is TGTGCCAGCAGTGAAGAGGAGGGCACCGGGGAGCTGTTTTTT. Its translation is CASSEEEGTGELFF.

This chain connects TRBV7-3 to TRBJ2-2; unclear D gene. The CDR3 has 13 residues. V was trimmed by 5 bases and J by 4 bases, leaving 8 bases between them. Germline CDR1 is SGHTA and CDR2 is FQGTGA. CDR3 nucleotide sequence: TGTGCCAGCAGCCCCTATTCCACCGGGGAGCTGTTTTTT. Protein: CASSPYSTGELFF.

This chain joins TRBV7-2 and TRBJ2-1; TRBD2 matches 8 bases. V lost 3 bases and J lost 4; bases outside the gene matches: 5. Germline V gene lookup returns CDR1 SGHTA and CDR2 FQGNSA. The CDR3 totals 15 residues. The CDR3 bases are TGTGCCAGCAGCTTTAGCGGGGCGGCATACAATGAGCAGTTCTTC. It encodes CASSFSGAAYNEQFF.

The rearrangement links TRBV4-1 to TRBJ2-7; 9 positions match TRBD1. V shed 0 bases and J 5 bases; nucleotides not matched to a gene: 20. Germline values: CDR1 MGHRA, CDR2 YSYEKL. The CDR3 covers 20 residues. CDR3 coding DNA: TGCGCCAGCAGCCAAGATTTCGCGAGAAGCGACGGGACAGGGCGACACGAGCAGTACTTC. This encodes CASSQDFARSDGTGRHEQYF.

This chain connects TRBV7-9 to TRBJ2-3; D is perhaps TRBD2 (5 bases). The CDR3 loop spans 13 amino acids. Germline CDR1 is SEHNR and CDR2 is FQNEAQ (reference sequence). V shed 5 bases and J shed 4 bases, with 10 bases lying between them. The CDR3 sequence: CASSHGGSDTQYF. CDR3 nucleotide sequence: TGTGCCAGCAGCCATGGAGGCTCAGATACGCAGTATTTT.

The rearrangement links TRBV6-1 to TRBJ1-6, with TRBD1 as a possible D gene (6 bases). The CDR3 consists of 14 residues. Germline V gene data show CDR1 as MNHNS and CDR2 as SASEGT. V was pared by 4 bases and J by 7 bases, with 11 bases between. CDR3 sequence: CASSVSGDNSPLHF. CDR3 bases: TGTGCCAGCAGTGTGTCAGGGGACAATTCACCCCTCCACTTT.

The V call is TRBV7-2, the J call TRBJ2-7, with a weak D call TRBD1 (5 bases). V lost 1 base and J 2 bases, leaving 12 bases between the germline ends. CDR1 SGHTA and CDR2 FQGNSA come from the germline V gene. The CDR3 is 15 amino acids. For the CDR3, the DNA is TGTGCCAGCAGCTTAGGATCGCAGGGCACCTACGAGCAGTACTTC. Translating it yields CASSLGSQGTYEQYF.

The CDR3 loop is CASSLGLAGRTGELFF. For the CDR3, the DNA is TGCGCCAGCAGCTTGGGACTAGCGGGGCGCACCGGGGAGCTGTTTTTT. The rearrangement joins TRBV5-1 to TRBJ2-2, with 11 positions matching TRBD2. Trimming removed 0 bases from V and 4 bases from J; junction bases left unmatched: 2. This CDR3 has 16 amino acids. Germline CDR1 SGHRS, CDR2 YFSETQ.

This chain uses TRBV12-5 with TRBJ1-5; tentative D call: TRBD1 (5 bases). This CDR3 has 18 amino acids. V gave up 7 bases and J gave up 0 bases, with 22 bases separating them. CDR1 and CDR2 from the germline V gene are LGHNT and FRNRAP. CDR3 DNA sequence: TGTGCTAGTGTCACCTTGTTCGACAGTTCCTATAGCAATCAGCCCCAGCATTTT. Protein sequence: CASVTLFDSSYSNQPQHF. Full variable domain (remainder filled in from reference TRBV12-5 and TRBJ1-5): DARVTQTPRHKVTEMGQEVTMRCQPILGHNTVFWYRQTMMQGLELLAYFRNRAPLDDSGMPKDRFSAEMPDATLATLKIQPSEPRDSAVYFCASVTLFDSSYSNQPQHFGDGTRLSIL.

The chain's CDR3 is CASSLALSATNEKLFF. The CDR3 DNA reads as TGTGCCAGCAGCTTAGCGCTTAGTGCAACTAATGAAAAACTGTTTTTT. V gene TRBV7-9 combines with J gene TRBJ1-4, with D uncertain. Between the trimmed V and J ends, which lost 0 bases and 0 bases, there was a span of 8 bases. Germline lookup yields CDR1 SEHNR and CDR2 FQNEAQ (reference sequence). The CDR3 has 16 amino acids.

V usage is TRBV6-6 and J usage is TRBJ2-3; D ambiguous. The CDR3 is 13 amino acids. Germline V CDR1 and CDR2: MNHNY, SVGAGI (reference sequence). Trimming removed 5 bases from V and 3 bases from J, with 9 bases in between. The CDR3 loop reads CASSPSRTDTQYF. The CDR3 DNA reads TGTGCCAGCAGTCCGTCTAGAACAGATACGCAGTATTTT.

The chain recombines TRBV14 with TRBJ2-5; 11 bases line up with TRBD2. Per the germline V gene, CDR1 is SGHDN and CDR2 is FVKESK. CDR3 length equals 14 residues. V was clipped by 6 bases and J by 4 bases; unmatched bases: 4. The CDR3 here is CASSRLAGRETQYF. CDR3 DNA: TGTGCCAGCAGTCGACTAGCGGGGCGAGAGACCCAGTACTTC.

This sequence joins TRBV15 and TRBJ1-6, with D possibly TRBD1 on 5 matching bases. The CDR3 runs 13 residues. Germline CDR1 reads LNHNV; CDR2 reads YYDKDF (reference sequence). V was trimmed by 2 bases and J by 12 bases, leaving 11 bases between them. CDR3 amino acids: CATSRPQGLPLHF. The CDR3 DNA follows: TGTGCCACCAGCAGACCTCAGGGCCTACCCCTCCACTTT.

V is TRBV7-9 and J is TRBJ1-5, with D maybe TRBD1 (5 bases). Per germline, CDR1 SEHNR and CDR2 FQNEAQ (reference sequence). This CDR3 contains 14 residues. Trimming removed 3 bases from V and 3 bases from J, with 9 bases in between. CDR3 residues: CASSFQGPNQPQHF. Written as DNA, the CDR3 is TGTGCCAGCAGCTTTCAGGGCCCCAATCAGCCCCAGCATTTT.

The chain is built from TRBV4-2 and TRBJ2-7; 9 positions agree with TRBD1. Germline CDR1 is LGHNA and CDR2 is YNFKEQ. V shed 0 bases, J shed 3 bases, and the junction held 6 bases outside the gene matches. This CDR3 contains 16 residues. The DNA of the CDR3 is TGTGCCAGCAGCCAAGAAATGGGACAGGGCCTCTACGAGCAGTACTTC. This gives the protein CASSQEMGQGLYEQYF.

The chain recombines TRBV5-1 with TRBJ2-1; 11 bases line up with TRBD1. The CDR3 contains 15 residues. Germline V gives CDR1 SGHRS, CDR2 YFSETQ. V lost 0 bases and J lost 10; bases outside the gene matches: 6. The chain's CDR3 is CASSLAGQGAEEQFF. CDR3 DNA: TGCGCCAGCAGCTTGGCCGGACAGGGGGCGGAGGAGCAGTTCTTC. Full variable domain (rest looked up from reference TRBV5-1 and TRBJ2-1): KAGVTQTPRYLIKTRGQQVTLSCSPISGHRSVSWYQQTPGQGLQFLFEYFSETQRNKGNFPGRFSGRQFSNSRSEMNVSTLELGDSALYLCASSLAGQGAEEQFFGPGTRLTVL.

The CDR3 sequence is CASSILAGVTDTQYF. CDR3 coding DNA: TGTGCCAGTAGTATACTAGCGGGGGTCACAGATACGCAGTATTTT. J is TRBJ2-3 and V is TRBV19; 10 bases are a match to TRBD2. CDR3 length: 15 residues. Germline lookup yields CDR1 LNHDA and CDR2 SQIVND (reference sequence). The ends lost 2 bases at V and 2 bases at J; junction bases unmatched: 1.

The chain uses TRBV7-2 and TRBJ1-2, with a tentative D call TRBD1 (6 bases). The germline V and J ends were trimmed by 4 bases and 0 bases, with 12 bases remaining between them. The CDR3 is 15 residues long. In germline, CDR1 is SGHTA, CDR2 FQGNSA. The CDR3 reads CASSWTAQANYGYTF. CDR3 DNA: TGTGCCAGCAGCTGGACAGCCCAAGCTAACTATGGCTACACCTTC. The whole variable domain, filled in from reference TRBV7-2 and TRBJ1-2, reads GAGVSQSPSNKVTEKGKDVELRCDPISGHTALYWYRQSLGQGLEFLIYFQGNSAPDKSGLPSDRFSAERTGGSVSTLTIQRTQQEDSAVYLCASSWTAQANYGYTFGSGTRLTVV.

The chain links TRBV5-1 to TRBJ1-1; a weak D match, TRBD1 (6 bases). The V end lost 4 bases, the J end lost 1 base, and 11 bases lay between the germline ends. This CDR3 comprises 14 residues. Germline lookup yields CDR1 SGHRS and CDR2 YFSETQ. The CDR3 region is CASSRGGANTEAFF. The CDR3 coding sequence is TGCGCCAGCAGCCGGGGGGGCGCGAACACTGAAGCTTTCTTT.

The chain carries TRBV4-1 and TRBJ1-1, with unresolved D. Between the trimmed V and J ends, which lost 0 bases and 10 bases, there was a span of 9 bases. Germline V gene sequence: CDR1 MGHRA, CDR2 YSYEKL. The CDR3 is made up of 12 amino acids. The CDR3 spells CASSQDHSGAFF. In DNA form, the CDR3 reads TGCGCCAGCAGCCAAGATCACAGCGGAGCTTTCTTT.